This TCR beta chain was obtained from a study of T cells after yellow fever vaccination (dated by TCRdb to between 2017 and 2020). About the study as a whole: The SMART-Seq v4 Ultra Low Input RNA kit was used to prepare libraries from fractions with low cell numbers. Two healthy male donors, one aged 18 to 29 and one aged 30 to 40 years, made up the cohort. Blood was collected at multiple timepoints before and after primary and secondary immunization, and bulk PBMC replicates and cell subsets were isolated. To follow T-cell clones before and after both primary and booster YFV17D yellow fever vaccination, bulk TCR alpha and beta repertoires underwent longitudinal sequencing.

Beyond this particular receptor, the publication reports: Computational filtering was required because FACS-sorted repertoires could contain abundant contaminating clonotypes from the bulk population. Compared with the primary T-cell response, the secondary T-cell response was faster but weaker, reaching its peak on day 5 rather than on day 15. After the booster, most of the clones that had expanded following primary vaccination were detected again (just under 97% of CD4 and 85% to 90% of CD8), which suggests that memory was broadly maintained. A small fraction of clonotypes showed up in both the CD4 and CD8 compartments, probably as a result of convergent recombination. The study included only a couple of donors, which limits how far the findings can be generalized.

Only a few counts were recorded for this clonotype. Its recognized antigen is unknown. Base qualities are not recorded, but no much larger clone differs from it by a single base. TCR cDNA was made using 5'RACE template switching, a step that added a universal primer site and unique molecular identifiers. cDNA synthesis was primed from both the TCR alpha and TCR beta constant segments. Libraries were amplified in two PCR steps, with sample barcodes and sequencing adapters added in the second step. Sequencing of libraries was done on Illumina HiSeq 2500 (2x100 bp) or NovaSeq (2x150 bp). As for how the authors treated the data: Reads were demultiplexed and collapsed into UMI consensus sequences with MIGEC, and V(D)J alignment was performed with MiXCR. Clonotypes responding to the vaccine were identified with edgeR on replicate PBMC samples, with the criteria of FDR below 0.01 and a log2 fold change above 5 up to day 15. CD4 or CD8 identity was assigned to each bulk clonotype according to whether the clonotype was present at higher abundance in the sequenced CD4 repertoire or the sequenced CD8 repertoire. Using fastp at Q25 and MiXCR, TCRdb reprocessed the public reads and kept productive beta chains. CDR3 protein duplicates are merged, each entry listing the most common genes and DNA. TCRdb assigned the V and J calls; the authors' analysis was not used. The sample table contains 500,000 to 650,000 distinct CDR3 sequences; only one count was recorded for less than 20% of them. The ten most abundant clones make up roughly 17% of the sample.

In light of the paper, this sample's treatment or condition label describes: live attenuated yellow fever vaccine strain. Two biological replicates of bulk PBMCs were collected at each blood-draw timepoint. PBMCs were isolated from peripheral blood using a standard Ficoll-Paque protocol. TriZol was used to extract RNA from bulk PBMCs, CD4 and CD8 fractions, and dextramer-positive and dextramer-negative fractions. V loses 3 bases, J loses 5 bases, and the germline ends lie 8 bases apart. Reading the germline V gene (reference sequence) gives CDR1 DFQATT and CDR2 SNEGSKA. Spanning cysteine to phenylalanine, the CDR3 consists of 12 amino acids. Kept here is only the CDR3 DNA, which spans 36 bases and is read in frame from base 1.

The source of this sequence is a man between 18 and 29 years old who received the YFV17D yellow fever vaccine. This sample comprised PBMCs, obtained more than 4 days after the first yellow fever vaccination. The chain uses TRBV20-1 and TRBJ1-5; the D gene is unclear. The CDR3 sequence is CSARGVYQPQHF. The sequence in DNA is TGCAGTGCTAGGGGCGTCTATCAGCCCCAGCATTTT.